The 30 T cell receptor beta chains given below trace back to one sample, sequenced in a study of control samples from healthy donors and cancer patients. Profiling relied on immunoSEQ multiplex PCR, and the TCRdb table lists in-frame clones only, not all of them. This table has some 220,000 clones, around 94% appearing once. What was sequenced was blood. These TCRs come from a man in his forties or fifties in good health.

J is TRBJ2-3 and V is TRBV7-8; 9 bases map to TRBD1. This CDR3 is built from 16 residues. CDR1 SGHVS and CDR2 FQNEAQ come from the germline V gene. J lost 2 bases, V lost 1 base, and 4 bases had no gene match. The DNA of the CDR3 is TGTGCCAGCAGCTTAGGGACAGGGGAGTCCACAGATACGCAGTATTTT. It encodes CASSLGTGESTDTQYF.

This chain uses TRBV6-1 with TRBJ1-2, with TRBD1 as a possible D gene (5 bases). With 0 bases removed from V and 4 bases from J, the gap between germline ends came to 15 bases. CDR1 MNHNS and CDR2 SASEGT come from the germline V gene. The CDR3 is 16 residues long. CDR3 amino acids: CASSEAMGGGVYGYTF. The CDR3 DNA follows: TGTGCCAGCAGTGAAGCAATGGGGGGTGGTGTCTATGGCTACACCTTC.

J is TRBJ1-1 and V is TRBV28; TRBD1 aligns across 7 bases. J gave up 8 bases and V 6 bases, and 6 bases lay outside the gene matches. Germline loops: CDR1 MDHEN, CDR2 SYDVKM. This CDR3 spans 12 amino acids. The CDR3 is CASSPPDREAFF. CDR3 coding DNA: TGTGCCAGCAGCCCCCCGGACAGGGAAGCTTTCTTT. Combining the CDR3 with reference TRBV28 and TRBJ1-1 gives the whole variable domain DVKVTQSSRYLVKRTGEKVFLECVQDMDHENMFWYRQDPGLGLRLIYFSYDVKMKEKGDIPEGYSVSREKKERFSLILESASTNQTSMYLCASSPPDREAFFGQGTRLTVV.

The chain recombines TRBV9 with TRBJ1-1, with 7 bases that match TRBD1. Germline loops: CDR1 SGDLS, CDR2 YYNGEE. V trimming: 4 bases; J trimming: 5 bases; junction bases outside the gene matches: 8. There are 14 residues in the CDR3. The CDR3 bases are TGTGCCAGCAGCTCGACAGGGTACAGGACTGAAGCTTTCTTT. Translation gives CASSSTGYRTEAFF.

This chain links TRBV7-8 with TRBJ2-2, with D maybe TRBD1 (5 bases). The germline gives CDR1 SGHVS, CDR2 FQNEAQ. Deletions cut 2 bases from V and 7 bases from J, with 8 bases between. The CDR3 covers 13 residues. CDR3 residues: CASSLLGDGELFF. The CDR3 DNA is TGTGCCAGCAGCTTACTAGGGGACGGGGAGCTGTTTTTT.

J is TRBJ2-5 and V is TRBV29-1, with TRBD2 identical over 9 bases. The germline V gene has CDR1 SQVTM and CDR2 ANQGSEA. With 5 bases clipped from V and 5 bases from J, the junction kept 12 bases outside the gene matches. The CDR3 consists of 15 residues. The CDR3 sequence: CSVSEGTSWAETQYF. CDR3 coding DNA: TGCAGCGTTAGCGAGGGGACTAGCTGGGCGGAGACCCAGTACTTC.

This sequence joins TRBV6-5 and TRBJ1-5, with D tentatively TRBD1 (5 bases). V was pared by 0 bases and J by 7 bases, with 13 bases between. This CDR3 is built from 15 residues. The germline gives CDR1 MNHEY, CDR2 SVGAGI. The CDR3 DNA sequence: TGTGCCAGCAGTTACTCAGGGCAGGGCGGACAGCCCCAGCATTTT. Translated, it gives CASSYSGQGGQPQHF.

The rearrangement joins TRBV7-9 to TRBJ1-2; D is uncertain. CDR1 is SEHNR, CDR2 FQNEAQ, per germline (reference sequence). The germline V and J ends were trimmed by 5 bases and 8 bases, with 9 bases remaining between them. The CDR3 consists of 11 residues. The DNA for the CDR3 is TGTGCCAGCAGCGCCCAAGAAGGCTACACCTTC. Its translation is CASSAQEGYTF. Full variable domain (remainder filled in from reference TRBV7-9 and TRBJ1-2): DTGVSQNPRHKITKRGQNVTFRCDPISEHNRLYWYRQTLGQGPEFLTYFQNEAQLEKSRLLSDRFSAERPKGSFSTLEIQRTEQGDSAMYLCASSAQEGYTFGSGTRLTVV.

CDR3 sequence: CGGAEAFF. The CDR3 DNA reads TGTGGGGGGGCCGAAGCTTTCTTT. The J gene is TRBJ1-1, the V gene TRBV30; tentative D call: TRBD1 (6 bases). Germline assignment: CDR1 GTSNPN and CDR2 SVGIG (reference sequence). The length of the CDR3 is 8 residues.

The rearrangement links TRBV28 to TRBJ1-6, with D hard to call. The V gene lost 8 bases and the J gene lost 7 bases, with 6 bases spanning the gap. The CDR3 has 11 residues. CDR1 and CDR2 from the germline V gene are MDHEN and SYDVKM. The CDR3 protein is CASQGNSPLHF. In DNA, the CDR3 is TGTGCCAGCCAAGGAAATTCACCCCTCCACTTT.

This clone showed up just a few times. The chain uses TRBV27 and TRBJ1-3, with D uncertain. There are 13 residues in the CDR3. The ends were cut back, 6 bases at V and 0 bases at J, with 6 bases in the middle. Germline values: CDR1 MNHEY, CDR2 SMNVEV (reference sequence). This CDR3 reads CASSYSSGNTIYF. CDR3 in DNA: TGTGCCAGCAGCTACAGCTCTGGAAACACCATATATTTT.

The V gene is TRBV6-2 or TRBV6-3, the J gene TRBJ1-5, with D hard to call. This CDR3 is built from 14 residues. V shed 5 bases and J shed 9 bases, with 17 bases lying between them. Germline assignment: CDR1 MNHEY and CDR2 SVGEGT. The CDR3 DNA reads TGTGCCAGCAGTCCCGACCAGGATAAAGCGCCCCAGCATTTT. This encodes CASSPDQDKAPQHF.

The rearrangement links TRBV5-5 to TRBJ2-7; 7 nucleotides align to TRBD2. The J segment lost 0 bases and the V segment lost 2 bases, leaving 5 bases of the junction unmatched. In germline, CDR1 is SGHKS, CDR2 YYEKEE (reference sequence). The length of the CDR3 is 15 residues. The CDR3, as DNA: TGTGCCAGCAGCTTCGGCGGGGGTAGCTCCTACGAGCAGTACGTC. It translates to CASSFGGGSSYEQYV.

The chain links TRBV6-1 to TRBJ1-3, with D tentatively TRBD1 (5 bases). V lost 2 bases, J lost 0 bases, and 11 bases lay in between. This CDR3 region has 16 residues. Per germline, CDR1 MNHNS and CDR2 SASEGT. This CDR3 is CASSELGHSSGNTIYF. CDR3 bases: TGTGCCAGCAGTGAACTCGGACACAGCTCTGGAAACACCATATATTTT.

This rearrangement joins TRBV14 to TRBJ1-2; D remains ambiguous. The V end was cut by 6 bases, the J end by 4 bases, with 12 bases between. From germline, CDR1 is SGHDN and CDR2 FVKESK. The CDR3 has 13 residues. The chain's CDR3 is CASSLQSFYGYTF. The DNA of the CDR3 is TGTGCCAGCAGTCTACAGTCCTTCTATGGCTACACCTTC.

The V gene is TRBV6-5, the J gene TRBJ1-2, with D tentatively TRBD1 (6 bases). V lost 6 bases and J 7 bases, leaving 21 bases between the germline ends. The CDR3 covers 15 residues. Germline V gene lookup returns CDR1 MNHEY and CDR2 SVGAGI. The CDR3 sequence: CASRPLVGRGGGYTF. The CDR3 DNA follows: TGTGCCAGCAGACCCCTGGTGGGCAGGGGTGGTGGCTACACCTTC.

This chain joins TRBV4-1 and TRBJ1-5, with D unclear. The CDR3 has 15 residues. In germline, CDR1 is MGHRA, CDR2 YSYEKL. Trimming removed 0 bases from V and 5 bases from J, with 11 bases in between. CDR3 in amino acids: CASSQDRPTYQPQHF. DNA of the CDR3: TGCGCCAGCAGCCAAGATAGGCCCACCTATCAGCCCCAGCATTTT.

The J gene is TRBJ2-1, the V gene TRBV11-2; 8 bases fit TRBD1. Germline V gene sequence: CDR1 SGHAT, CDR2 FQNNGV. The CDR3 is 17 amino acids. The J segment lost 4 bases and the V segment lost 4 bases, leaving 12 bases of the junction unmatched. The CDR3 sequence is CASSSSGGTGEYNEQFF. The CDR3 bases are TGTGCCAGCAGCTCAAGTGGGGGGACAGGAGAATACAATGAGCAGTTCTTC.

This chain joins TRBV15 and TRBJ2-1; D possibly corresponds to TRBD2 (6 bases). CDR3 length: 16 residues. The V gene lost 3 bases and the J gene lost 3 bases, with 15 bases spanning the gap. Germline lookup yields CDR1 LNHNV and CDR2 YYDKDF (reference sequence). The CDR3 sequence: CATSSRGTLLYNEQFF. In DNA form, the CDR3 reads TGTGCCACCAGCAGCCGAGGGACTCTCCTCTACAATGAGCAGTTCTTC.

This clone has only one observation. This chain links TRBV5-1 with TRBJ2-2; TRBD2 matches 14 bases. Germline CDR1 SGHRS, CDR2 YFSETQ. Losses at the gene ends were 4 bases for V and 8 bases for J; bases not matched to a gene: 4. This CDR3 region has 15 residues. Here the CDR3 DNA reads TGCGCCAGCAGCCCGACTAGCGGGGGGGCGGGGGAGCTGTTTTTT. Protein product: CASSPTSGGAGELFF. The full variable domain, its missing parts supplied by reference TRBV5-1 and TRBJ2-2, is KAGVTQTPRYLIKTRGQQVTLSCSPISGHRSVSWYQQTPGQGLQFLFEYFSETQRNKGNFPGRFSGRQFSNSRSEMNVSTLELGDSALYLCASSPTSGGAGELFFGEGSRLTVL.

The genes are TRBV18 and TRBJ1-2, with TRBD1 as a possible D gene (5 bases). The germline V gene encodes CDR1 KGHSH and CDR2 LQKENI. The CDR3 spans 15 residues. Deletions cut 6 bases from V and 0 bases from J, with 14 bases between. In DNA form, the CDR3 reads TGTGCCAGCTCGCCCGACAGAACTTCTAACTATGGCTACACCTTC. It translates to CASSPDRTSNYGYTF.

The CDR3 bases are TGCGCCAGCAGTCATTCGGACAGGGGGATAATGCCCCAGCATTTT. As protein: CASSHSDRGIMPQHF. The chain employs TRBV23-1 and TRBJ1-5, with 10 bases identical to TRBD1. TRBV23-1 is an ORF, with its function uncertain. This CDR3 is 15 amino acids long. V dropped 3 bases and J dropped 9; count of bases not matched to a gene: 8.

The J gene is TRBJ1-6, the V gene TRBV5-4; TRBD1 might be the D (5 bases). Trimming left V 2 bases short and J 11 bases short, with 8 bases between. The CDR3 runs to 12 residues. Germline CDR1 SGHNT, CDR2 YYREEE (reference sequence). CDR3 amino acids: CASSFGGTPLHF. Here the CDR3 DNA reads TGTGCCAGCAGCTTCGGGGGGACACCCCTCCACTTT.

The gene calls are TRBV10-2 and TRBJ1-3; D perhaps matches TRBD1 (6 bases). Deletions cut 0 bases from V and 4 bases from J, with 10 bases between. In germline, CDR1 is WSHSY, CDR2 SAAADI. This CDR3 region has 15 residues. DNA for the CDR3: TGCGCCAGCAGTGAGTCCGGCAGGGGAGGAAACACCATATATTTT. It specifies CASSESGRGGNTIYF.

The CDR3 loop is CASVSRQPEAFF. DNA for the CDR3: TGTGCCAGCGTATCTCGACAGCCTGAAGCTTTCTTT. The rearrangement links TRBV19 to TRBJ1-1; a possible D gene is TRBD1 (5 bases). Germline CDR1 and CDR2: LNHDA and SQIVND (reference sequence). CDR3 length: 12 residues. Trimming removed 9 bases from V and 6 bases from J, with 14 bases in between.

This clone was counted a few times. The chain uses TRBV29-1 and TRBJ1-1, with a possible D match to TRBD1 (5 bases). This CDR3 comprises 13 residues. Germline V gives CDR1 SQVTM, CDR2 ANQGSEA. With 4 bases removed from V and 2 bases from J, the gap between germline ends came to 11 bases. The CDR3 DNA reads TGCAGCGTTGGGAGGGGAAGTAACACTGAAGCTTTCTTT. It translates to CSVGRGSNTEAFF.

This chain uses TRBV5-1 with TRBJ2-3; the match to TRBD2 covers 10 bases. Germline CDR1 reads SGHRS; CDR2 reads YFSETQ. J gave up 5 bases and V 0 bases, and 9 bases lay outside the gene matches. This CDR3 contains 17 residues. The CDR3 spells CASSLELAGSHRDTQYF. Written as DNA, the CDR3 is TGCGCCAGCAGCTTGGAACTAGCGGGGAGTCACAGAGATACGCAGTATTTT.

The rearrangement uses TRBV27 and TRBJ2-6; D remains ambiguous. This CDR3 has 15 amino acids. CDR1 is MNHEY and CDR2 is SMNVEV in the germline V gene (reference sequence). V lost 5 bases and J 0 bases, leaving 8 bases between the germline ends. CDR3 residues: CASSPFGSGANVLTF. As DNA, the CDR3 is TGTGCCAGCAGTCCTTTTGGCTCTGGGGCCAACGTCCTGACTTTC.

The V gene is TRBV3-1 (or the pseudogene TRBV3-2), the J gene TRBJ1-6; possible D gene TRBD1, 6 bases. V shed 4 bases and J shed 5 bases, with 9 bases lying between them. The CDR3 sequence is 14 residues long. Per the germline V gene, CDR1 is LGHDT and CDR2 is YNNKEL (reference sequence). The CDR3 DNA follows: TGTGCCAGCAGCCGACAGGCCGATAATTCACCCCTCCACTTT. It translates to CASSRQADNSPLHF.

The rearrangement uses TRBV11-3 and TRBJ2-3, with D perhaps being TRBD1 or TRBD2 (5 bases each). Trimming pared 5 bases from V and 0 bases from J, leaving 12 bases between. Germline CDR1 reads SGHNT; CDR2 reads YENEEA. There are 15 residues in the CDR3. CDR3 coding DNA: TGTGCCAGCAGCCCTCCGGGACGGAGCACAGATACGCAGTATTTT. As protein: CASSPPGRSTDTQYF.